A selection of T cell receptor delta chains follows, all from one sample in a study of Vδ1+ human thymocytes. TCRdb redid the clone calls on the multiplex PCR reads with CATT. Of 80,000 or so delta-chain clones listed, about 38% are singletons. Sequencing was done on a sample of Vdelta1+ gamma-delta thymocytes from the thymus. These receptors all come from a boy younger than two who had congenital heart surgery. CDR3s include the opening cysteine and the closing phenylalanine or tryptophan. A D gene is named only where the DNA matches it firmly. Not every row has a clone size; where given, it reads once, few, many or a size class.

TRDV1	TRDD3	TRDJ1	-	TGTGCTCTTGGGGAGCGTTTCCTGAAGCTTACTGGGGGATACGCGAATAAACTCATCTTT	CALGERFLKLTGGYANKLIF
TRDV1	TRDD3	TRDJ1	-	TGTGCTCTTGGGGATCCGACCTTTACTGGGGGCATATACACCGATAAACTCATCTTT	CALGDPTFTGGIYTDKLIF
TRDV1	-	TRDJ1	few	TGTGCTCTTGGGGACCCCGGACCTCCTACAGGGGACCTAGGACCACACGCCGATAAACTCATCTTT	CALGDPGPPTGDLGPHADKLIF
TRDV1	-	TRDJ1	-	TGTGCTCTTGGGGAACTTCACCGCTGTGGGTTGGGCACCGATAAACTCATCTTT	CALGELHRCGLGTDKLIF
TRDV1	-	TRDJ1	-	TGTGCTCTTGGGGTACACATCGGGGGGGCCGAGTACACCGATAAACTCATCTTT	CALGVHIGGAEYTDKLIF
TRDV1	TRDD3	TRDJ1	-	TGTGCTCTTGGGGAACTTCCTCGGGGGATTCACACCGATAAACTCATCTTT	CALGELPRGIHTDKLIF
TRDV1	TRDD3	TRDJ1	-	TGTGCTCTTGGGGAATCACCTATTGCTCTGGGGGGAGACACCGATAAACTCATCTTT	CALGESPIALGGDTDKLIF
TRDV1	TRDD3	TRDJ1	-	TGTGCTCTTGGGGAACTTTATATGAATCCTGGGGGACATCTCAGTGGGACCGATAAACTCATCTTT	CALGELYMNPGGHLSGTDKLIF
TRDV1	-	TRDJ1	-	-	CALGEERGGYGCTDKLIF
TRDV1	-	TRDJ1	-	TGTGCTCTTGGGGAACTTTTGGGTTGGAGTTGGCGGTACACCGATAAACTCATCTTT	CALGELLGWSWRYTDKLIF
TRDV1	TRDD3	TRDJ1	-	TGTGCTCTTGGGCTGAGTTCCTATCCCCGTACTGGGGGATACGTCGGGAAACTCATCTTT	CALGLSSYPRTGGYVGKLIF
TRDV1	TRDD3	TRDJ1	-	TGTGCTCTTGGGGGGGGGATCCGTGGGGGATGTGCCGATAAACTCATCTTT	CALGGGIRGGCADKLIF
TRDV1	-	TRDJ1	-	TGTGCTCTTGGACTAAAACATCGTACTGGGAGCGTCGCCGATAAACTCATCTTT	CALGLKHRTGSVADKLIF
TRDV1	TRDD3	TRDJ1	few	TGTGCTCTTGGGGAACACTACTTGGGGATACTGTACACCGATAAACTCATCTTT	CALGEHYLGILYTDKLIF
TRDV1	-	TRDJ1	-	TGTGCTCTTGGGGAAGCTACGCCTTCCTATTACTGGGGGACCGATAAACTCATCTTT	CALGEATPSYYWGTDKLIF
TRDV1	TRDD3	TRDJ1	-	TGTGCTCTTGGGGAACTTGTCCCTACGATTCCTCAAGCACTGGGGGCACCTCCCCCGTATGATAAACTCATCTTT	CALGELVPTIPQALGAPPPYDKLIF
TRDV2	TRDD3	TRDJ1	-	TGTGCCTCCTACCCTCCTCCTCTTACTGGGGGACCACCAGGGCGGTACACCGATAAACTCATCTTT	CASYPPPLTGGPPGRYTDKLIF
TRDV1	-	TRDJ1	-	TGTGCTCTTGGGGAACCTAATCCTACGGGCTGGGGGTGCCGTGGGCGAGATAAACTCATCTTT	CALGEPNPTGWGCRGRDKLIF
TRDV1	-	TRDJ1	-	TGTGCTCTTGGGGAGCCTTCCTCCAACCCTCTGGGGATCCACACCGATAAACTCATCTTT	CALGEPSSNPLGIHTDKLIF
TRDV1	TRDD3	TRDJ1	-	TGTGCTCTTGGGGAAGTTGGTGACTCCCTGGGGGATACGGCGGGTAAACTCATCTTT	CALGEVGDSLGDTAGKLIF
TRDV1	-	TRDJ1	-	TGTGCTCTTGGGGAACTAAAAGGCATACAAACCTACACCGATAAACTCATCTTT	CALGELKGIQTYTDKLIF
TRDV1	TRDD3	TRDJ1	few	TGTGCTCTTGGGGAACGGCCCCAGTACTGGGGGATACGCGTTTCCGATAAACTCATCTTT	CALGERPQYWGIRVSDKLIF
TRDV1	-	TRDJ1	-	TGTGCTCTTGGGGACTTCGTTGGCCTGGGGACCGATAAACTCATCTTT	CALGDFVGLGTDKLIF
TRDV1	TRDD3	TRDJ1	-	TGTGCTCTTGGCTTCCTACTGACTGGGGGATACCCCCTTTACACCGATAAACTCATCTTT	CALGFLLTGGYPLYTDKLIF